This entry lists 30 T cell receptor beta chains sequenced from one sample in a study of T cell responses to AZD1222 COVID-19 vaccine. This table comes from immunoSEQ multiplex PCR, and its TCRdb copy is limited to in-frame clones, with some not included. The sample has 170,000 or so clones; 90% to 95% are singletons. Sequenced material: peripheral blood, taken on day 0 of AZD1222 vaccination. All receptors derive from an adult in good health.

This rearrangement joins TRBV3-1 (or the pseudogene TRBV3-2) to TRBJ2-3; 11 nucleotides agree with TRBD2. This CDR3 has 17 residues. The junction had 7 bases not matched to a gene; V was cut back by 1 base and J by 4 bases. The V gene's germline CDR1 is LGHDT and CDR2 YNNKEL (reference sequence). The DNA of the CDR3 is TGTGCCAGCAGCCAAGGACGAACTAGCGGGGGATCAGATACGCAGTATTTT. Translated, it gives CASSQGRTSGGSDTQYF.

The chain links TRBV27 to TRBJ2-7; 8 nucleotides align to TRBD1. Trimming at V came to 5 bases and at J to 0 bases, leaving 6 bases not matched to a gene. The CDR3 consists of 15 residues. Germline lookup yields CDR1 MNHEY and CDR2 SMNVEV (reference sequence). As DNA, the CDR3 is TGTGCCAGCAGTACCCGGACAGGGTTCTCCTACGAGCAGTACTTC. This gives the protein CASSTRTGFSYEQYF.

This sequence joins TRBV6-5 and TRBJ1-2, with 9 bases matching TRBD1. CDR1 is MNHEY and CDR2 is SVGAGI in the germline V gene. The CDR3 covers 16 residues. V was clipped by 2 bases and J by 5 bases; unmatched bases: 9. The CDR3 protein is CASSYTIQGADYGYTF. Here the CDR3 DNA reads TGTGCCAGCAGTTACACCATACAGGGGGCGGATTATGGCTACACCTTC.

The chain links TRBV11-2 to TRBJ2-7, with a weak D call TRBD1 (6 bases). Germline assignment: CDR1 SGHAT and CDR2 FQNNGV. V was shortened by 8 bases and J by 2 bases, with 19 bases between the two germline ends. The CDR3 is 15 amino acids. In DNA form, the CDR3 reads TGTGCCAGCGGACCTTATGCCAGGGGCACCTACGAGCAGTACTTC. Its translation: CASGPYARGTYEQYF.

This chain joins TRBV19 and TRBJ2-5, with a tentative D call TRBD2 (7 bases). In germline, CDR1 is LNHDA, CDR2 SQIVND (reference sequence). V lost 3 bases and J lost 2, with 16 bases in between. This CDR3 is built from 16 residues. CDR3 nucleotide sequence: TGTGCCAGTAGTATTGGGGTCGGGGGGACACAAGAGACCCAGTACTTC. As protein: CASSIGVGGTQETQYF.

This chain uses TRBV2 with TRBJ2-1, with 10 bases lining up with TRBD1. The CDR3 length is 16 residues. CDR1 SNHLY and CDR2 FYNNEI come from the germline V gene. Trimming cost V 6 bases and J 3 bases; bases outside gene matches: 8. CDR3 region: CASSRSTGGSYNEQFF. CDR3 nucleotide sequence: TGTGCCAGCAGCCGGTCGACAGGGGGCAGCTACAATGAGCAGTTCTTC.

This clone was seen a single time. The genes are TRBV12-3 or TRBV12-4 and TRBJ1-1, with 8 bases identical to TRBD1. V lost 7 bases and J lost 4; bases outside the gene matches: 5. The CDR3 extends over 13 amino acids. CDR3 sequence: CASTGGHSTEAFF. For the CDR3, the DNA is TGTGCCAGCACAGGGGGCCACAGCACTGAAGCTTTCTTT.

This chain links TRBV7-9 with TRBJ1-4; D remains ambiguous. V was shortened by 3 bases and J by 5 bases, with 13 bases between the two germline ends. The CDR3 contains 15 residues. Germline assignment: CDR1 SEHNR and CDR2 FQNEAQ (reference sequence). CDR3 sequence reads: CASSFRLGRNEKLFF. The DNA of the CDR3 is TGTGCCAGCAGCTTCAGGCTGGGGAGAAATGAAAAACTGTTTTTT.

The V and J genes are TRBV5-1 and TRBJ2-1; D is possibly TRBD2 (6 bases). The CDR3 spans 15 residues. Trimming pared 7 bases from V and 0 bases from J, leaving 14 bases between. Germline lookup yields CDR1 SGHRS and CDR2 YFSETQ. As DNA, the CDR3 is TGCGCCAGCGGCCCTTCCGGGGGCTCCTACAATGAGCAGTTCTTC. The encoded protein is CASGPSGGSYNEQFF.

The J gene is TRBJ2-7, the V gene TRBV5-4; D gene uncertain. Germline CDR1 reads SGHNT; CDR2 reads YYREEE (reference sequence). The CDR3 contains 14 residues. V was trimmed by 0 bases and J by 0 bases, leaving 7 bases between them. The CDR3 DNA is TGTGCCAGCAGCTTGGGGATAGGCTCCTACGAGCAGTACTTC. Its translation is CASSLGIGSYEQYF.

The chain uses TRBV28 and TRBJ1-1; 7 positions agree with TRBD1. The CDR3 has 15 residues. The V segment lost 8 bases and the J segment 0 bases; nucleotides outside the gene matches: 9. Germline V gives CDR1 MDHEN, CDR2 SYDVKM. CDR3 DNA sequence: TGTGCCAGCTTCACGACAGGGAGGATGAACACTGAAGCTTTCTTT. Residues: CASFTTGRMNTEAFF. Using reference TRBV28 and TRBJ1-1 for the parts outside the CDR3, the full variable domain is DVKVTQSSRYLVKRTGEKVFLECVQDMDHENMFWYRQDPGLGLRLIYFSYDVKMKEKGDIPEGYSVSREKKERFSLILESASTNQTSMYLCASFTTGRMNTEAFFGQGTRLTVV.

The chain joins TRBV10-3 to TRBJ1-2, with D hard to call. The CDR3 spans 13 residues. Germline values: CDR1 ENHRY, CDR2 SYGVKD. Between the trimmed V and J ends, which lost 6 bases and 3 bases, there was a span of 11 bases. The CDR3 here is CAIRGRQDYGYTF. In nucleotides, the CDR3 is TGTGCCATCAGGGGGAGGCAGGACTATGGCTACACCTTC.

This clone appeared a single time. This chain links TRBV4-1 with TRBJ2-1; TRBD2 matches 8 bases. This CDR3 region has 15 residues. J gave up 6 bases and V 3 bases, and 7 bases lay outside the gene matches. Germline loops: CDR1 MGHRA, CDR2 YSYEKL. This CDR3 reads CASSQAGLGFNEQFF. Here the CDR3 DNA reads TGCGCCAGCAGCCAGGCGGGACTAGGGTTCAATGAGCAGTTCTTC.

Remarks on this clone: One end of the junction is discordant with germline, which a read error may explain. The rearrangement uses TRBV7-7 and TRBJ2-1; 8 bases are shared with TRBD2. The germline gives CDR1 SSHAT, CDR2 FNYEAQ (reference sequence). CDR3 length equals 15 residues. CDR3 in DNA: TGTGCTAGCAGCTTAGATTTGGAGCGGGGGAATGAGCAGTTCTTC. Translating it yields CASSLDLERGNEQFF.

The gene calls are TRBV2 and TRBJ1-4, with TRBD1 identical over 8 bases. The germline V gene has CDR1 SNHLY and CDR2 FYNNEI. The CDR3 length is 13 residues. V gave up 7 bases and J gave up 8 bases; unmatched junction bases: 6. CDR3 bases: TGTGCCAGCACCGACAGGGGTCGAGAAAAACTGTTTTTT. It specifies CASTDRGREKLFF.

J is TRBJ2-1 and V is TRBV20-1; 7 bases map to TRBD2. Unmatched junction bases numbered 0, after V lost 1 base and J lost 9 bases. CDR1 and CDR2 from the germline V gene are DFQATT and SNEGSKA (reference sequence). The CDR3 spans 11 residues. The CDR3 protein is CSARGGGEQFF. The CDR3, as DNA: TGCAGTGCTAGAGGGGGGGGTGAGCAGTTCTTC.

The chain employs TRBV2 and TRBJ1-1; the D gene is possibly TRBD1 (5 bases). Trimming shortened V by 1 base and J by 4 bases, and 10 bases separated the two germline ends. Germline V lookup: CDR1 SNHLY, CDR2 FYNNEI. The CDR3 contains 14 residues. CDR3 amino acids: CASSEGGESTEAFF. Here the CDR3 DNA reads TGTGCCAGCAGTGAAGGAGGGGAGAGCACTGAAGCTTTCTTT.

The chain is built from TRBV29-1 and TRBJ1-3, with D perhaps matching TRBD1 (6 bases). This CDR3 spans 15 amino acids. Trimming shortened V by 4 bases and J by 3 bases, and 16 bases separated the two germline ends. Germline-derived CDR1 and CDR2 are SQVTM and ANQGSEA. As DNA, the CDR3 is TGCAGCGTTGGGTTGGGGGGCAGAGGTGGAAACACCATATATTTT. Protein product: CSVGLGGRGGNTIYF.

This chain links TRBV7-2 with TRBJ1-1, with a possible D match to TRBD1 (5 bases). The CDR3 runs 13 residues. The ends were cut back, 1 base at V and 7 bases at J, with 10 bases in the middle. CDR1 and CDR2 from the germline V gene are SGHTA and FQGNSA. CDR3 DNA: TGTGCCAGCAGCTTAGTTGGGGGGATTGAAGCTTTCTTT. Translating gives CASSLVGGIEAFF.

The chain is built from TRBV7-9 and TRBJ1-5, with TRBD1 matching over 11 bases. The CDR3 consists of 15 residues. Germline values: CDR1 SEHNR, CDR2 FQNEAQ (reference sequence). With 5 bases clipped from V and 4 bases from J, the junction kept 4 bases outside the gene matches. In nucleotides, the CDR3 is TGTGCCAGCAGCCAGGGACAGGGGGAAAATCAGCCCCAGCATTTT. Encoded protein: CASSQGQGENQPQHF.

The CDR3 protein is CASSAPEQGRYEQYF. DNA of the CDR3: TGTGCCAGCAGCGCACCCGAACAGGGTAGATACGAGCAGTACTTC. The V gene is TRBV6-2 or TRBV6-3, the J gene TRBJ2-7; tentative D call: TRBD1 (6 bases). The germline V gene has CDR1 MNHEY and CDR2 SVGEGT. V was cut by 6 bases and J by 4 bases, with 19 bases left in between. This CDR3 contains 15 residues.

The chain recombines TRBV20-1 with TRBJ1-3; D is unclear. V was shortened by 1 base and J by 7 bases, with 5 bases between the two germline ends. The CDR3 runs to 11 residues. Germline assignment: CDR1 DFQATT and CDR2 SNEGSKA (reference sequence). The CDR3 sequence is CSARGGNTIYF. CDR3 bases: TGCAGTGCTAGAGGGGGTAACACCATATATTTT.

The chain couples TRBV11-2 to TRBJ1-5; weak D call: TRBD1 (5 bases). The CDR3 loop spans 14 amino acids. V dropped 4 bases and J dropped 7 bases, with 14 bases sitting between them. Germline V gene sequence: CDR1 SGHAT, CDR2 FQNNGV. The CDR3 loop is CASSSGTSGQPQHF. The CDR3 DNA reads as TGTGCCAGCAGCTCGGGGACGAGCGGACAGCCCCAGCATTTT. The variable domain in full, with the rest retrieved from reference TRBV11-2 and TRBJ1-5, is EAGVAQSPRYKIIEKRQSVAFWCNPISGHATLYWYQQILGQGPKLLIQFQNNGVVDDSQLPKDRFSAERLKGVDSTLKIQPAKLEDSAVYLCASSSGTSGQPQHFGDGTRLSIL.

The chain carries TRBV27 and TRBJ2-2; 12 bases are a match to TRBD1. This CDR3 is built from 18 residues. The J segment lost 9 bases and the V segment lost 3 bases, leaving 14 bases of the junction unmatched. Germline CDR1 MNHEY, CDR2 SMNVEV (reference sequence). The CDR3 region is CASSFRLYEGQGARELFF. Here the CDR3 DNA reads TGTGCCAGCAGTTTCCGCCTCTATGAGGGACAGGGGGCGAGGGAGCTGTTTTTT.

The rearrangement uses TRBV30 and TRBJ1-6; 7 bases line up with TRBD1. Germline-derived CDR1 and CDR2 are GTSNPN and SVGIG (reference sequence). This CDR3 has 13 amino acids. Germline trimming cut 6 bases from V and 10 bases from J; bases unmatched to any gene: 9. The CDR3, as DNA: TGTGCCTGCCAAGGACAGGAGGAATCACCCCTCCACTTT. Translation gives CACQGQEESPLHF.

The chain employs TRBV18 and TRBJ1-1, with 7 bases lining up with TRBD1. In germline, CDR1 is KGHSH, CDR2 LQKENI. CDR3 length equals 15 residues. Trimming cost V 3 bases and J 0 bases; bases outside gene matches: 4. CDR3 sequence reads: CASSPYRGVNTEAFF. The CDR3 DNA reads TGTGCCAGCTCACCCTACAGGGGCGTGAACACTGAAGCTTTCTTT.

The chain has TRBV15 and TRBJ1-1; the D gene is possibly TRBD1 (6 bases). The CDR3 is made up of 14 amino acids. The V end lost 0 bases, the J end lost 4 bases, and 9 bases lay between the germline ends. Germline V gene data show CDR1 as LNHNV and CDR2 as YYDKDF (reference sequence). The CDR3 reads CATSRDQGRTEAFF. The CDR3 nucleotides read TGTGCCACCAGCAGAGATCAGGGGCGCACTGAAGCTTTCTTT.

The rearrangement joins TRBV14 to TRBJ1-3; 10 bases agree with TRBD1. The germline CDR1 and CDR2 sequences are SGHDN and FVKESK. The ends lost 4 bases at V and 3 bases at J; junction bases unmatched: 3. CDR3 length equals 15 residues. The CDR3 here is CASSLTGGFGNTIYF. For the CDR3, the DNA is TGTGCCAGCAGCCTGACAGGGGGCTTTGGAAACACCATATATTTT.

The V call is TRBV6-5, the J call TRBJ1-1, with 8 bases matching TRBD1. V lost 5 bases and J lost 6; bases outside the gene matches: 8. CDR1 is MNHEY and CDR2 is SVGAGI in the germline V gene. This CDR3 is built from 14 residues. CDR3 region: CASSQNRGGAEAFF. CDR3 in DNA: TGTGCCAGCAGTCAAAACAGGGGGGGGGCTGAAGCTTTCTTT.

The chain links TRBV28 to TRBJ2-7; TRBD2 agrees at 15 bases. Germline V gene data show CDR1 as MDHEN and CDR2 as SYDVKM. The CDR3 is 18 amino acids. V was pared by 5 bases and J by 1 base, with 9 bases of the junction left unmatched. CDR3 DNA sequence: TGTGCCAGCAGTCACGGACTAGCGGGGGGGCCCCTTTCCTACGAGCAGTACTTC. Translating gives CASSHGLAGGPLSYEQYF. The full variable domain, rest sourced from reference TRBV28 and TRBJ2-7, is DVKVTQSSRYLVKRTGEKVFLECVQDMDHENMFWYRQDPGLGLRLIYFSYDVKMKEKGDIPEGYSVSREKKERFSLILESASTNQTSMYLCASSHGLAGGPLSYEQYFGPGTRLTVT.